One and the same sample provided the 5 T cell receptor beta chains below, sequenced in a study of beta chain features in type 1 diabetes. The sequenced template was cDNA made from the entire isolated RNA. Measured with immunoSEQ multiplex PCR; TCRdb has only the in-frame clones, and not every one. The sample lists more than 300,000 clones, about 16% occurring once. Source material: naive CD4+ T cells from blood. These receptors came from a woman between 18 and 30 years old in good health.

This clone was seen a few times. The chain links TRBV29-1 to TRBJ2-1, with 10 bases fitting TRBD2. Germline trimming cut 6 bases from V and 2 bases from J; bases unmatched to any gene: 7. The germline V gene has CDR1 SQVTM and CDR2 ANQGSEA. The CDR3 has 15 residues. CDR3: CSVREGLAAYNEQFF. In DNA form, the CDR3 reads TGCAGCGTCCGCGAAGGACTAGCGGCCTACAATGAGCAGTTCTTC.

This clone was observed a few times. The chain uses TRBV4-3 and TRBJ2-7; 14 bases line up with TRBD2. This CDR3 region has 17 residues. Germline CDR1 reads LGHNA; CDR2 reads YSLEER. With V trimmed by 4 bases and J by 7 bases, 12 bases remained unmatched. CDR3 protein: CASSRATGTSGSGEQYF. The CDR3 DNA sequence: TGCGCCAGCAGCCGAGCGACCGGGACTAGCGGGAGTGGAGAGCAGTACTTC.

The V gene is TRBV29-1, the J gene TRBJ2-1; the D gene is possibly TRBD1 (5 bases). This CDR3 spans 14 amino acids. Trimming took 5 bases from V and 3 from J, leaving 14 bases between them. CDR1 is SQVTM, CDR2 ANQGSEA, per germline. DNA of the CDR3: TGCAGCGTTTTAATCCTTGACAGCTACAATGAGCAGTTCTTC. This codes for CSVLILDSYNEQFF.

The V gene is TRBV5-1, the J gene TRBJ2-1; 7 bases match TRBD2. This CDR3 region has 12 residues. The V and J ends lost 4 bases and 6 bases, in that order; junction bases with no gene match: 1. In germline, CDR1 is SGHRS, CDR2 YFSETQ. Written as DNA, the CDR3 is TGCGCCAGCAGCCGACTAGCCAATGAGCAGTTCTTC. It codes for CASSRLANEQFF.

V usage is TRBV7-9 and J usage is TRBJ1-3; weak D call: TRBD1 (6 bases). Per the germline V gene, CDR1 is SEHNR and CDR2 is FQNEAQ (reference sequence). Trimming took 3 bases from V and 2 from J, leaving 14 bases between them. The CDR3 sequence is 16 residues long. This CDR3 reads CASSFPEGVTGNTIYF. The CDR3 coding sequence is TGTGCCAGCAGCTTTCCCGAGGGGGTAACTGGAAACACCATATATTTT.